This T cell receptor beta chain derives from a study of Graves' ophthalmopathy and Graves' hyperthyroidism. General study results and limits: A classifier, a 13-signature model, separated ophthalmopathy from stable hyperthyroidism with about 88% sensitivity and 75% to 82% specificity.

Researchers took RNA transcripts and amplified TCR beta CDR3 regions from them. First-round RT-PCR used HTBI primers; second-round multiplex PCR followed. Via MiXCR, TCRdb re-called the multiplex PCR reads, giving one row per CDR3 protein. The sample lists over a million distinct CDR3 sequences; roughly two fifths were seen once. J gave up 10 bases and V 5 bases, and 8 bases lay outside the gene matches. This CDR3 has 13 amino acids. Germline V lookup: CDR1 DFQATT, CDR2 SNEGSKA (reference sequence). The table lists this clonotype with a few counts. Its matching antigen is unknown. A diagnosis was made from clinical symptoms together with serum thyroxine, TRAb, thyroid ultrasound and orbital computed tomography.

The clonotype originates from an adult man with Graves' hyperthyroidism. Sequencing was done on a sample of peripheral blood or thyroid tissue (not recorded which). J is TRBJ1-6 and V is TRBV20-1; 7 bases are shared with TRBD1. This CDR3 reads CSAPTGDWSPLHF. The CDR3, as DNA: TGCAGTGCTCCAACAGGGGATTGGTCACCCCTCCACTTT.